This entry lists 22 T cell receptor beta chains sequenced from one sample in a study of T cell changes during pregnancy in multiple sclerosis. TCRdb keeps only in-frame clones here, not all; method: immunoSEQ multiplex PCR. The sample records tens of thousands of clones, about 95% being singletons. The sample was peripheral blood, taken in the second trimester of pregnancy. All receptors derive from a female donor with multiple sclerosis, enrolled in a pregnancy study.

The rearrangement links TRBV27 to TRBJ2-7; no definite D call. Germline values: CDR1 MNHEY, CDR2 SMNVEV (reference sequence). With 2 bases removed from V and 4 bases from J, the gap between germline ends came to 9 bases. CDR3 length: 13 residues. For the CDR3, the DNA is TGTGCCAGCAGTTTAACTCCTCGGTACGAGCAGTACTTC. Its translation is CASSLTPRYEQYF.

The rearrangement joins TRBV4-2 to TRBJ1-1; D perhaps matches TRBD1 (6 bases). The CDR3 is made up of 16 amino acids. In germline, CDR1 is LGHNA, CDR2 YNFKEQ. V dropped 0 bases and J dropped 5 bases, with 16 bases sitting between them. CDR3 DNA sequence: TGTGCCAGCAGCCAAGATAGCGGGGGCGCGTCAACTGAAGCTTTCTTT. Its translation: CASSQDSGGASTEAFF.

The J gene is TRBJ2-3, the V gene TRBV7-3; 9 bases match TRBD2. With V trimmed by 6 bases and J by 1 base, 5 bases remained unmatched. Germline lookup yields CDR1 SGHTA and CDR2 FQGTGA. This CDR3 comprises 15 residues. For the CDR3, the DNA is TGTGCCAGCAGTCTCGAGCGGGGGGGCACAGATACGCAGTATTTT. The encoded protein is CASSLERGGTDTQYF.

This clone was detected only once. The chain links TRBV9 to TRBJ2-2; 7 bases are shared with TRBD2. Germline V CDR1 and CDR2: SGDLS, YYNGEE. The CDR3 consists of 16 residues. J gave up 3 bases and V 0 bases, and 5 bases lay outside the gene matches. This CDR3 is CASSVVGGTDTGELFF. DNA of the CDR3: TGTGCCAGCAGCGTAGTCGGGGGGACTGACACCGGGGAGCTGTTTTTT.

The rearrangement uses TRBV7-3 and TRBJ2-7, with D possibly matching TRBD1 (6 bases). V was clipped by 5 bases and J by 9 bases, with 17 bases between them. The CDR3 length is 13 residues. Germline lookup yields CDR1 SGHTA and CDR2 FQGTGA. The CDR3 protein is CASSLYRESGQYF. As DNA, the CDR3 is TGTGCCAGCAGCCTCTACAGGGAGTCGGGGCAGTACTTC.

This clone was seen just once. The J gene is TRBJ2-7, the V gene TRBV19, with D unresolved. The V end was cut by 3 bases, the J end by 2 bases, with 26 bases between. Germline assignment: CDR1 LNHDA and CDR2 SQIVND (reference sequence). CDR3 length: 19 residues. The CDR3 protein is CASSMAPFSETEDAYEQYF. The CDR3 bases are TGTGCCAGTAGTATGGCCCCTTTCTCGGAGACTGAAGACGCCTACGAGCAGTACTTC. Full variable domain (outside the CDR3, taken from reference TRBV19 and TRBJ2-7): DGGITQSPKYLFRKEGQNVTLSCEQNLNHDAMYWYRQDPGQGLRLIYYSQIVNDFQKGDIAEGYSVSREKKESFPLTVTSAQKNPTAFYLCASSMAPFSETEDAYEQYFGPGTRLTVT.

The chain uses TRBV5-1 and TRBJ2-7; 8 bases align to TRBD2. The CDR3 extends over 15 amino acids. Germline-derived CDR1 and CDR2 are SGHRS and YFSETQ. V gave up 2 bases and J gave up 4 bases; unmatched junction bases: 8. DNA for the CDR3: TGCGCCAGCAGCTTTAACAGCGGGAGAATTTACGAGCAGTACTTC. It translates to CASSFNSGRIYEQYF.

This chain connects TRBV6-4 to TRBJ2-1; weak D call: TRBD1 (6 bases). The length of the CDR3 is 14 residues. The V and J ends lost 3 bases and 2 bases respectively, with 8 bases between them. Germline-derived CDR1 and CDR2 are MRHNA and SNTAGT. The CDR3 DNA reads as TGTGCCAGCAGTGAGGGACACCCCTACAATGAGCAGTTCTTC. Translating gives CASSEGHPYNEQFF.

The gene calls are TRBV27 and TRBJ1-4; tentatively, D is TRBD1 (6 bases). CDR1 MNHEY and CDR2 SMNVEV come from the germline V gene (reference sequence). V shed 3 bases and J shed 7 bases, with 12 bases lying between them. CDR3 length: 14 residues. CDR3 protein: CASSLRGRGEKLFF. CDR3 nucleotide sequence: TGTGCCAGCAGTTTGAGGGGGAGGGGTGAAAAACTGTTTTTT.

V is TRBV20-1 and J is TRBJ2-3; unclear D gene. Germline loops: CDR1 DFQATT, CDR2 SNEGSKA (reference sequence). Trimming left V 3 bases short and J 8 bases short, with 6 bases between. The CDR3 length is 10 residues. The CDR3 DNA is TGCAGTGCTAGCCCCGGTACGCAGTATTTT. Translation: CSASPGTQYF.

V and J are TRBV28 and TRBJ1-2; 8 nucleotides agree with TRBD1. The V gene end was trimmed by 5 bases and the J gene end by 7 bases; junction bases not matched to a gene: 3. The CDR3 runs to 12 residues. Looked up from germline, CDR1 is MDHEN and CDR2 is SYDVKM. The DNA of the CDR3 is TGTGCCAGCAGTCCAGGGGGCGTTGGCTACACCTTC. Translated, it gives CASSPGGVGYTF.

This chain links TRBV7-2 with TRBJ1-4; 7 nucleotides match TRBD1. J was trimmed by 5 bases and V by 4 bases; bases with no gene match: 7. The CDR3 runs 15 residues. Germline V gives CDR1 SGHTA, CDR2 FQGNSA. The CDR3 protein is CASSSGGGRNEKLFF. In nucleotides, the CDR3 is TGTGCCAGCAGCTCAGGGGGAGGCCGCAATGAAAAACTGTTTTTT.

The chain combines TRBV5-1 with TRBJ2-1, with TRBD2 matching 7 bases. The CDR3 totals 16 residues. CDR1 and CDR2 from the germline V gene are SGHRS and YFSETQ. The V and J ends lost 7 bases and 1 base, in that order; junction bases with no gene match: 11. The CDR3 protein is CASASPGLQSYNEQFF. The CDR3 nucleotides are TGCGCCAGCGCCTCCCCGGGACTACAGTCCTACAATGAGCAGTTCTTC.

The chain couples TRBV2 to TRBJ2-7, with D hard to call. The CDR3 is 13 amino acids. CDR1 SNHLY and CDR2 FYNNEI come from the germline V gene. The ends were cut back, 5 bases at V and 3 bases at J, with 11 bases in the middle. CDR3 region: CASSSRPGYEQYF. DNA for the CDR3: TGTGCCAGCAGTTCCCGACCGGGCTACGAGCAGTACTTC. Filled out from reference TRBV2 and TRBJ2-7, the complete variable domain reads EPEVTQTPSHQVTQMGQEVILRCVPISNHLYFYWYRQILGQKVEFLVSFYNNEISEKSEIFDDQFSVERPDGSNFTLKIRSTKLEDSAMYFCASSSRPGYEQYFGPGTRLTVT.

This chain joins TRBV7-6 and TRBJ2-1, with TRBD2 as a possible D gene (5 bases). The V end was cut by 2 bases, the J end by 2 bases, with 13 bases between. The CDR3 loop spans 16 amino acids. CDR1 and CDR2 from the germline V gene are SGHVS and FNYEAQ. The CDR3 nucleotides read TGTGCCAGCAGCTTACGTTCCGGGGTCACCTACAATGAGCAGTTCTTC. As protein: CASSLRSGVTYNEQFF.

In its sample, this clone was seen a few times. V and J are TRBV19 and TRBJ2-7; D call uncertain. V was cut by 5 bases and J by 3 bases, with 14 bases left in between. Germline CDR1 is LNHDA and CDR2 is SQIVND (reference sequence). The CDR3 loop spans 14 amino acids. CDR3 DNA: TGTGCCAGTAGTTCTCTGGCGGTAAACTACGAGCAGTACTTC. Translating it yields CASSSLAVNYEQYF.

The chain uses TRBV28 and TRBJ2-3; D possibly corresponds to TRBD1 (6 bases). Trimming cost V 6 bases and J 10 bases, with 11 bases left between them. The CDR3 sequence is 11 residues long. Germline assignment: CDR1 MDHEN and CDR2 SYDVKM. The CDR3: CASSPTGSQYF. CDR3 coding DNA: TGTGCCAGCAGCCCCACAGGGTCGCAGTATTTT.

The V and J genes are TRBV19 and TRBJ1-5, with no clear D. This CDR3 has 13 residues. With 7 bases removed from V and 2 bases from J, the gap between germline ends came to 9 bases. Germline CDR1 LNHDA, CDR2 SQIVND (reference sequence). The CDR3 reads CASNTQGNQPQHF. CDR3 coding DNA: TGTGCCAGTAATACGCAGGGCAATCAGCCCCAGCATTTT.

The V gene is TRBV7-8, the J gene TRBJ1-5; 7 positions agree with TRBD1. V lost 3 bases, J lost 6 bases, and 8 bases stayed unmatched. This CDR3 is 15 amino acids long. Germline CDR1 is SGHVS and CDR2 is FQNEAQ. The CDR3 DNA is TGTGCCAGCAGCTTTCGAGGGGGCTGGGGTCAGCCCCAGCATTTT. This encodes CASSFRGGWGQPQHF. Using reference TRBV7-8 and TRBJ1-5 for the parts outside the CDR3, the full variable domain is GAGVSQSPRYKVAKRGQDVALRCDPISGHVSLFWYQQALGQGPEFLTYFQNEAQLDKSGLPSDRFFAERPEGSVSTLKIQRTQQEDSAVYLCASSFRGGWGQPQHFGDGTRLSIL.

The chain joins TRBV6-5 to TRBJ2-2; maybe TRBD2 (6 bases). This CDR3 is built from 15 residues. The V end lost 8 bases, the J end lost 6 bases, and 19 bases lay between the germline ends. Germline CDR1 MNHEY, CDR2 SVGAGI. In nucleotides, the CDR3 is TGTGCCAGCCTCGGGGCGGGATGGACGGCCGGGGAGCTGTTTTTT. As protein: CASLGAGWTAGELFF.

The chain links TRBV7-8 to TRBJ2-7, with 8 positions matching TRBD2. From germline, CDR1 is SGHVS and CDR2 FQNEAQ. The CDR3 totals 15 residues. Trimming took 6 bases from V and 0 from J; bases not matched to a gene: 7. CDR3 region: CASSSSGTGSYEQYF. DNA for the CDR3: TGTGCCAGCAGTAGTAGCGGGACCGGCTCCTACGAGCAGTACTTC.

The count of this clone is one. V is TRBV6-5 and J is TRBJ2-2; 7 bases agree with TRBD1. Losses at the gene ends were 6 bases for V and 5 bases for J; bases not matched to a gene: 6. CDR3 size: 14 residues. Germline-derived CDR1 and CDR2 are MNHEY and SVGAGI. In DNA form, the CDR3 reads TGTGCCAGCAGACTACAGGGGTTTACCGGGGAGCTGTTTTTT. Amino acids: CASRLQGFTGELFF.